Sequencing of this TCR beta chain was carried out in a study of CD8 T cells in ankylosing spondylitis. The study, taken as a whole, reports: It appeared that ankylosing spondylitis blood was characterized by a TCR beta motif of fewer than ten highly homologous variants.

The sample holds a few counts of this clonotype. The antigen remains unidentified. TCRdb itself ran the 5' RACE reads through MiXCR, one entry per CDR3 protein. The sample lists roughly 400,000 distinct CDR3 sequences, around 20% occurring once. V was shortened by 7 bases and J by 4 bases, with 13 bases between the two germline ends. The CDR3 has 13 amino acids. CDR1 and CDR2 from the germline V gene are LGHNT and FRNRAP. The clonotype was recovered from a male donor with ankylosing spondylitis. Input material: blood, either unsorted or a sorted T cell fraction (not recorded which). The chain has TRBV12-5 and TRBJ2-5; D is unresolved. The DNA for the CDR3 is TGTGCTAGTGCCTTCAGGCCGGGAGAGACCCAGTACTTC. Translation: CASAFRPGETQYF.